The entry below gives a single T cell receptor (beta chain) sequence along with its context. This entry belongs to a study of technical replicates of blood from several donors. TCRdb keeps only in-frame clones here, not all; method: immunoSEQ multiplex PCR. The sample lists under 95,000 clones; 95% to 98% were seen once. Trimming cost V 5 bases and J 8 bases; bases outside gene matches: 5. CDR3 length: 12 residues. Germline CDR1 MGHDK, CDR2 SYGVNS. V usage is TRBV25-1 and J usage is TRBJ1-2; TRBD1 matches at 7 bases. Sequencing was done on a sample of T cells isolated from PBMCs. The TCR originated in a human donor in good health. The CDR3 reads CASSPGGLGYTF. The CDR3 DNA reads TGTGCCAGCAGTCCAGGGGGTTTGGGCTACACCTTC.